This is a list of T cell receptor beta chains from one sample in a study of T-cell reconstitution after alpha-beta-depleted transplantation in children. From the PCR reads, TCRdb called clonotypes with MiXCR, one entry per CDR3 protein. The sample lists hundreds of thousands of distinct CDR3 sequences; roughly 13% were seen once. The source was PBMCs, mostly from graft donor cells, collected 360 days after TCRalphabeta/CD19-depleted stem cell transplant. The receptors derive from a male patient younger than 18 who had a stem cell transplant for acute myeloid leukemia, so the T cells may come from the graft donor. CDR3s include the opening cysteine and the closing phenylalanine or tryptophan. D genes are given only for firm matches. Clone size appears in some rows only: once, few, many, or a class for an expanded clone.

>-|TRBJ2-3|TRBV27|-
TGTGCCAGCGGGAGGAGGGCCGGTACAGATACGCAGTATTTT
CASGRRAGTDTQYF
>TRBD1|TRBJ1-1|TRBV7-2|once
TGTGCCAGCAGCCCGCGACAGGGGAGGTGGACTGAAGCTTTCTTT
CASSPRQGRWTEAFF
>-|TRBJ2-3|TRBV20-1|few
TGCAGTGCTAGTGTGAGGGAAGGTAGCACAGATACGCAGTATTTT
CSASVREGSTDTQYF
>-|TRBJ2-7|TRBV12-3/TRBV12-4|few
TGTGCCAGCAGATCCCTTGGGTCCGAGCAGTACTTC
CASRSLGSEQYF
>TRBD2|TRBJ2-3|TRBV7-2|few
TGTGCCAGCAGCTTAGGGAGGGGACTAGGCACAGATACGCAGTATTTT
CASSLGRGLGTDTQYF
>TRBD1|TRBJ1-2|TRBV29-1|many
TGCAGCGTTGAAAGGCAGGGGGCACGAGGCTACACCTTC
CSVERQGARGYTF
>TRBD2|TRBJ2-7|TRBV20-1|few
TGCAGTGCTAGCCGCAGCGGGGTGTCCTACGAGCAGTACTTC
CSASRSGVSYEQYF
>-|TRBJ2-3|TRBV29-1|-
TGCAGCGCCGGGGGACTTTTCACAGATACGCAGTATTTT
CSAGGLFTDTQYF
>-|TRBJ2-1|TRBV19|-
TGTGCCAGTAGTCTCCGACAGAACGGAGACAATGAGCAGTTCTTC
CASSLRQNGDNEQFF
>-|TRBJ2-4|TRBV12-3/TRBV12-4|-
TGTGCCTTCTGTTTAGCGCTTTCGCGGAGGAGGGCCCTAGGGAACATTCAGTACTTC
CAFCLALSRRRALGNIQYF
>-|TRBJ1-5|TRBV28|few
TGTGCCAGCAGTTTCCCCGAGGACAGCTCATATAGCAATCAGCCCCAGCATTTT
CASSFPEDSSYSNQPQHF
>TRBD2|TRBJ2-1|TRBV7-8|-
TGTGCCAGCAGCTTAGCAGGGACTAGCGGGAGGAGTGAGCAGTTCTTC
CASSLAGTSGRSEQFF
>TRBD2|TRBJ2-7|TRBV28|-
TGTGCCAGCAGATTTTTGGGACTAGCGGGAGCAAGCGAGCAGTACTTC
CASRFLGLAGASEQYF
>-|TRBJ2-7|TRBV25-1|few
TGTGCCAGCAGTGTTAGCGGAGCCAGCTACGAGCAGTACTTC
CASSVSGASYEQYF
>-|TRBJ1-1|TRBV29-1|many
TGCAGCGTTGGCCCCGGGAACTCGAACACTGAAGCTTTCTTT
CSVGPGNSNTEAFF
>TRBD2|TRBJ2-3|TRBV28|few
TGTGCCGCCGAGGGACTAGCGGGAGTGGGTACGCAGTATTTT
CAAEGLAGVGTQYF
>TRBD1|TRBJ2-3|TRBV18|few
TGTGCCAGCTCACCAGACAGGGGGCGCTCCCCAGATACGCAGTATTTT
CASSPDRGRSPDTQYF
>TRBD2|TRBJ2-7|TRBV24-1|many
TGTGCCACCAGTGATTCCGGGACTAGAGCCTACGAGCAGTACTTC
CATSDSGTRAYEQYF
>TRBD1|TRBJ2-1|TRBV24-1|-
TGTGCCGCCAGTGACTCAATCGGGACAGGCTCTTTGTTCCGATTTTACAATGAGCAGTTCTTC
CAASDSIGTGSLFRFYNEQFF
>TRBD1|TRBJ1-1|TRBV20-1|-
TGCAGTGCTAGAGACAGGGGGTGGACTGAAGCTTTCTTT
CSARDRGWTEAFF
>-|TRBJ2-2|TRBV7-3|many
TGTGCCAGCAGCCCACAGAAGGGTACCGGGGAGCTGTTTTTT
CASSPQKGTGELFF
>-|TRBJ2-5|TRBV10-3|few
TGTGCCATCAGTGAGTCGGTGGGATCCATCCAAGAGACCCAGTACTTC
CAISESVGSIQETQYF
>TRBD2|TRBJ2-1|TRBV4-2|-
TGTGCCAGCAGCCAAGAACAGAGCGGGAGGCAGGCCAATGAGCAGTTCTTC
CASSQEQSGRQANEQFF
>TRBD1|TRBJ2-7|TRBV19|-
TGTGCCAGTAGTATCAGGACAGGAGAGAACGAGCAGTACTTC
CASSIRTGENEQYF
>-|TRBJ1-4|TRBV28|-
TGTGCCAGCATCCCGGGAGCAACTAATGAAAAACTGTTTTTT
CASIPGATNEKLFF
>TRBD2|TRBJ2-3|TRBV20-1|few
TGCAGTGCGCAATCCGGGACTACCCTCCCCGCGGGCACAGATACGCAGTATTTT
CSAQSGTTLPAGTDTQYF
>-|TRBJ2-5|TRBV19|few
TGTGCCAGTAGTTCACGCCTCAGGGGAGGGCAAGAGACCCAGTACTTC
CASSSRLRGGQETQYF
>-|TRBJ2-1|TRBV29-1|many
TGCAGCGTTGTGGCCTCTGGTGAGCAGTTCTTC
CSVVASGEQFF
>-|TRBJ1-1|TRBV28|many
TGTGCCAGCAGCCTAAAGGGATCAGGGACTGAAGCTTTCTTT
CASSLKGSGTEAFF
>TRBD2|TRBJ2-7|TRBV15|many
TGTGCCACCAGCAGAGAAGGTAGCGGGAGGTCCTACTCCTACGAGCAGTACTTC
CATSREGSGRSYSYEQYF
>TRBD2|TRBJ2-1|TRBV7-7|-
TGTGCTAGCAGCTTATTAGGACTAGCGGCCTACAATGAGCAGTTCTTC
CASSLLGLAAYNEQFF
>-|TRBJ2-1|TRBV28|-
TGTGCCAGCAGTTTCCCCCTCAGCGACCTCTCCTACAATGAGCAGTTCTTC
CASSFPLSDLSYNEQFF
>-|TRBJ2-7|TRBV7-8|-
TGTGCCAGCAGCTCCCGGGACAGGACTAGCGAGCAGTACTTC
CASSSRDRTSEQYF
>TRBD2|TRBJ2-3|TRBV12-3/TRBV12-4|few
TGTGCCAGCAGTTTAAAAGTCCGGACTAGCAGTGATACGCAGTATTTT
CASSLKVRTSSDTQYF
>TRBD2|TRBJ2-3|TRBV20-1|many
TGCAGTGCCCAGAAGCCTAGCGGTCCAGATACGCAGTATTTT
CSAQKPSGPDTQYF
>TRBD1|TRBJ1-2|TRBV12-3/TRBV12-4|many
TGTGCCAGCAGCCATGACAGGGGCGGAGGCTACACCTTC
CASSHDRGGGYTF
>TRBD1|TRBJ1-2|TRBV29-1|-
TGCAGCGCTCCCGGGACAGGGAAATCGTACACCTTC
CSAPGTGKSYTF
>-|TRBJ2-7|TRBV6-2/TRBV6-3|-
TGTGCCAGCAGTAACAGGGACTACGAGCAGTACTTC
CASSNRDYEQYF
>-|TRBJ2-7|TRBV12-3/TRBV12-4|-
TGTGCCAGCGCATCGGGCTTTTCCTACGAGCAGTACTTC
CASASGFSYEQYF
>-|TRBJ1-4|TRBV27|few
TGTGCCAGCAGCTCCTGGAGTAACGGGAATGAAAAACTGTTTTTT
CASSSWSNGNEKLFF
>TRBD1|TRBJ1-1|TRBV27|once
TGTGCCAGCAGTTGGGACAGTCGGGGGTTGAACACTGAAGCTTTCTTT
CASSWDSRGLNTEAFF
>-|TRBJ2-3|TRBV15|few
TGTGCCACCAGCAGAGACCCCCGGGCCTCGGGGGGCGCAGATACGCAGTATTTT
CATSRDPRASGGADTQYF
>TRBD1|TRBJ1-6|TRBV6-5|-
TGTGCCAGCAGTTACACCGCGACAGGGGGCCCTTCACCCCTCCACTTT
CASSYTATGGPSPLHF
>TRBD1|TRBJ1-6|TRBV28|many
TGTGCCAGCAGCACCGACAGGGAGGGCCATGATTCACCCCTCCACTTT
CASSTDREGHDSPLHF
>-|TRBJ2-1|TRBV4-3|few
TGCGCCAGCAGCCAAGACTTTGAGGGAGGCTCTGTTGAGCAGTTCTTC
CASSQDFEGGSVEQFF
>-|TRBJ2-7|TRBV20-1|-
TGCAGTGCTAGAGCCTGGTCTCGCGAGCAGTACTTC
CSARAWSREQYF
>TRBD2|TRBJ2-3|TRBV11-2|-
TGTGCCAGCAGCTTAATGGGTTTAGGACTAGCGGGACCTCGCACAGATACGCAGTATTTT
CASSLMGLGLAGPRTDTQYF
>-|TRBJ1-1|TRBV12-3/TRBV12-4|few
TGTGCCAGCAGATTCAACACCCCCGGTCACACTGAAGCTTTCTTT
CASRFNTPGHTEAFF
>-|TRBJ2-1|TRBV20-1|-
TGCAGTGCTAGAGTCTCACCGGAGAATGAGCAGTTCTTC
CSARVSPENEQFF
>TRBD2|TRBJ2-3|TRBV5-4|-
TGTGCCAGCAGCTTGACAGCGGGAGGGCCGATAGATACGCAGTATTTT
CASSLTAGGPIDTQYF
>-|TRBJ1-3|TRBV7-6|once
TGTGCCAGCAGCGTACAGCGCTCTGGAAACACCATATATTTT
CASSVQRSGNTIYF
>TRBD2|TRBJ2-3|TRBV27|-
TGTGCCAGCAGTTTACTCCCCACTAGCGGGAGGGTGGATGATACGCAGTATTTT
CASSLLPTSGRVDDTQYF
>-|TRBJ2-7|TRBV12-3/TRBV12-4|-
TGTGCCAGCAGCCCCCGGCTCACGGGACCGACCTCCTACGAGCAGTACTTC
CASSPRLTGPTSYEQYF
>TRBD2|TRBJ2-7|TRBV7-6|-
TGTGCCAGCAGCTTGCGGGGGGGATCCTACGAGCAGTACTTC
CASSLRGGSYEQYF
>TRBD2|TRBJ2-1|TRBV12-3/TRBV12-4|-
TGTGCCAGCAGACCGGGACTAGCCGGCAGTGAGCAGTTCTTC
CASRPGLAGSEQFF